The 5 T cell receptor beta chains in this list originate from one sample, sequenced in a study of patients and donors after allogeneic stem cell transplantation. TCRdb passed the RT-PCR reads through MiXCR, listing each CDR3 protein once. The table has hundreds of thousands of distinct CDR3 sequences, roughly 38% seen once. Sequenced sample: blood, either unsorted or a sorted T cell fraction (not recorded which). The receptors were gathered from a human donor who was either an allogeneic HSCT recipient or a stem cell or donor lymphocyte infusion donor (not recorded which). It is not recorded whose cells these are; they may come from a transplant donor.

The rearrangement joins TRBV6-6 to TRBJ1-4; D might be TRBD1 (6 bases). V shed 4 bases and J shed 0 bases, with 9 bases lying between them. Germline lookup yields CDR1 MNHNY and CDR2 SVGAGI (reference sequence). The CDR3 length is 15 residues. Written as DNA, the CDR3 is TGTGCCAGCAGTTCCTACAGGGCAACTAATGAAAAACTGTTTTTT. Protein: CASSSYRATNEKLFF.

This clonotype was recorded a few times. The V gene is TRBV20-1, the J gene TRBJ1-1; D gene ambiguous. V dropped 2 bases and J dropped 3 bases, with 13 bases sitting between them. Germline CDR1 and CDR2: DFQATT and SNEGSKA (reference sequence). This CDR3 has 14 residues. CDR3 region: CSARSHPPHTEAFF. The DNA for the CDR3 is TGCAGTGCTAGAAGCCACCCTCCCCACACTGAAGCTTTCTTT.

This clonotype was found a few times. The V call is TRBV7-2, the J call TRBJ1-1, with TRBD1 matching 7 bases. The CDR3 is 15 amino acids. J gave up 4 bases and V 4 bases, and 9 bases lay outside the gene matches. Germline CDR1 reads SGHTA; CDR2 reads FQGNSA. The CDR3 bases are TGTGCCAGCAGCTCCTACAGGGGTTCGAGCACTGAAGCTTTCTTT. It codes for CASSSYRGSSTEAFF.

The rearrangement links TRBV14 to TRBJ1-1; a weak D match, TRBD1 (5 bases). Germline loops: CDR1 SGHDN, CDR2 FVKESK. The CDR3 length is 14 residues. The V end lost 6 bases, the J end lost 1 base, and 12 bases lay between the germline ends. The CDR3 DNA follows: TGTGCCAGCAGGGACGGGGCTTGGAACACTGAAGCTTTCTTT. Amino acid sequence: CASRDGAWNTEAFF.

The chain is built from TRBV5-5 and TRBJ1-2; TRBD1 matches at 8 bases. Germline values: CDR1 SGHKS, CDR2 YYEKEE (reference sequence). Trimming cost V 0 bases and J 4 bases; bases outside gene matches: 5. This CDR3 has 15 amino acids. CDR3 sequence: CASSLAAGGGYGYTF. CDR3 nucleotides: TGTGCCAGCAGCTTGGCGGCAGGGGGCGGCTATGGCTACACCTTC. The whole variable domain, filled in from reference TRBV5-5 and TRBJ1-2, reads DAGVTQSPTHLIKTRGQQVTLRCSPISGHKSVSWYQQVLGQGPQFIFQYYEKEERGRGNFPDRFSARQFPNYSSELNVNALLLGDSALYLCASSLAAGGGYGYTFGSGTRLTVV.